Following are 31 T cell receptor beta chains from one sample sequenced in a study of T cells after yellow fever vaccination. TCRdb analysed the 5' RACE reads with MiXCR anew, one entry per CDR3 protein. The sample yields nearly 550,000 distinct CDR3 sequences, 19% seen once. Material: PBMCs, obtained 15 days after the yellow fever booster vaccination. Receptors were obtained from a young man who received the YFV17D yellow fever vaccine.

The chain recombines TRBV27 with TRBJ2-1; D unresolved. Germline V gives CDR1 MNHEY, CDR2 SMNVEV (reference sequence). The V gene lost 0 bases and the J gene lost 2 bases, with 8 bases spanning the gap. CDR3 size: 15 residues. CDR3 coding DNA: TGTGCCAGCAGTTTATCGGTACCCGCCTACAATGAGCAGTTCTTC. Amino acid sequence: CASSLSVPAYNEQFF.

In its sample, this clonotype was seen a few times. The chain couples TRBV6-5 to TRBJ2-3; 9 bases line up with TRBD1. Germline CDR1 MNHEY, CDR2 SVGAGI. The J segment lost 3 bases and the V segment lost 4 bases, leaving 5 bases of the junction unmatched. The CDR3 is 15 amino acids. CDR3 DNA sequence: TGTGCCAGCAGTTCCGGGACAGGGTGGACAGATACGCAGTATTTT. Its translation is CASSSGTGWTDTQYF.

There are a few counts of this clonotype. The rearrangement links TRBV6-9 to TRBJ1-1, with TRBD1 identical over 10 bases. Germline assignment: CDR1 MNHGY and CDR2 SVAAGI. Trimming took 4 bases from V and 5 from J; bases not matched to a gene: 7. This CDR3 spans 15 amino acids. This CDR3 reads CASSCSGTGETEAFF. The CDR3 region has the DNA TGTGCCAGCAGTTGCTCCGGGACAGGGGAAACTGAAGCTTTCTTT.

This clonotype has a handful of counts. The CDR3 region has the DNA TGTGCCAGCAGGATGGACAGAACAGGTGAAGCTTTCTTT. This translates into CASRMDRTGEAFF. The chain uses TRBV2 and TRBJ1-1; possibly TRBD1 for D (6 bases). V was pared by 6 bases and J by 7 bases, with 15 bases between. The CDR3 has 13 amino acids. Looked up from germline, CDR1 is SNHLY and CDR2 is FYNNEI.

The chain links TRBV7-2 to TRBJ2-7, with no clear D. CDR1 and CDR2 (germline): SGHTA, FQGNSA. Trimming stripped 4 bases from V and 3 bases from J, with 16 bases between. The CDR3 loop spans 15 amino acids. The CDR3 reads CASSSPGFNGYEQYF. CDR3 sequence (DNA): TGTGCCAGCAGCTCACCTGGGTTTAATGGCTACGAGCAGTACTTC.

The chain joins TRBV4-2 to TRBJ2-7; 7 nucleotides line up with TRBD2. The CDR3 loop spans 14 amino acids. Germline V gene lookup returns CDR1 LGHNA and CDR2 YNFKEQ. V gave up 3 bases and J gave up 7 bases; unmatched junction bases: 9. For the CDR3, the DNA is TGTGCCAGCAGCCAGGCGGGAGTGGGTTCGGAGCAGTACTTC. It encodes CASSQAGVGSEQYF.

The sample holds many counts of this clonotype. The chain links TRBV20-1 to TRBJ2-7, with 14 nucleotides matching TRBD2. In germline, CDR1 is DFQATT, CDR2 SNEGSKA (reference sequence). V gave up 6 bases and J gave up 5 bases; unmatched junction bases: 6. This CDR3 comprises 14 residues. DNA for the CDR3: TGCAGTGCCACGGGACTAGCGGGAGAGAACGAGCAGTACTTC. Its protein product is CSATGLAGENEQYF.

This clonotype was detected only a few times. The rearrangement joins TRBV9 to TRBJ1-3; 9 bases line up with TRBD1. Germline loops: CDR1 SGDLS, CDR2 YYNGEE. The CDR3 runs to 15 residues. Losses at the gene ends were 3 bases for V and 2 bases for J; bases not matched to a gene: 3. CDR3 sequence reads: CASSARTGAGNTIYF. The CDR3 DNA sequence: TGTGCCAGCAGCGCCCGGACAGGGGCTGGAAACACCATATATTTT.

V is TRBV5-1 and J is TRBJ2-7, with TRBD1 matching over 9 bases. CDR3 length equals 14 residues. The germline gives CDR1 SGHRS, CDR2 YFSETQ. V dropped 3 bases and J dropped 5; count of bases not matched to a gene: 6. CDR3: CASSSRTGEDEQYF. The CDR3 region has the DNA TGCGCCAGCAGCTCGAGGACAGGGGAAGACGAGCAGTACTTC.

J is TRBJ2-7 and V is TRBV20-1; 7 nucleotides align to TRBD1. The CDR3 length is 11 residues. V dropped 3 bases and J dropped 7; count of bases not matched to a gene: 3. Germline CDR1 is DFQATT and CDR2 is SNEGSKA (reference sequence). CDR3 amino acids: CSASQDREQYF. As DNA, the CDR3 is TGCAGTGCTAGTCAGGACAGGGAGCAGTACTTC.

There are a few counts of this clonotype. J is TRBJ2-5 and V is TRBV7-2, with a tentative D call TRBD2 (6 bases). Trimming stripped 7 bases from V and 4 bases from J, with 13 bases between. The CDR3 length is 13 residues. The V gene's germline CDR1 is SGHTA and CDR2 FQGNSA. CDR3 protein: CASNVRGLETQYF. The CDR3 nucleotides read TGTGCCAGCAACGTACGGGGGTTAGAGACCCAGTACTTC.

The chain links TRBV12-3 or TRBV12-4 to TRBJ1-2; perhaps TRBD1 as D (6 bases). Trimming took 1 base from V and 4 from J, leaving 13 bases between them. There are 15 residues in the CDR3. The chain's CDR3 is CASSLVPGGAYGYTF. The CDR3 nucleotides are TGTGCCAGCAGTTTAGTGCCTGGGGGCGCCTATGGCTACACCTTC.

J is TRBJ2-1 and V is TRBV18; a weak D match, TRBD2 (6 bases). The ends were cut back, 3 bases at V and 4 bases at J, with 19 bases in the middle. The CDR3 has 17 residues. Germline V gene data show CDR1 as KGHSH and CDR2 as LQKENI. CDR3 sequence reads: CASSPSFSGSGYNEQFF. The CDR3, as DNA: TGTGCCAGCTCACCCTCGTTTAGCGGAAGCGGGTACAATGAGCAGTTCTTC.

The gene calls are TRBV7-2 and TRBJ2-7; D perhaps matches TRBD2 (7 bases). The germline CDR1 and CDR2 sequences are SGHTA and FQGNSA. Trimming cost V 3 bases and J 2 bases, with 14 bases left between them. The CDR3 is 15 residues long. The CDR3 is CASSLGGTTAYEQYF. The CDR3 nucleotides are TGTGCCAGCAGCTTGGGAGGGACAACTGCCTACGAGCAGTACTTC. Full variable domain (remainder filled in from reference TRBV7-2 and TRBJ2-7): GAGVSQSPSNKVTEKGKDVELRCDPISGHTALYWYRQSLGQGLEFLIYFQGNSAPDKSGLPSDRFSAERTGGSVSTLTIQRTQQEDSAVYLCASSLGGTTAYEQYFGPGTRLTVT.

This chain connects TRBV7-2 to TRBJ2-1, with 9 nucleotides matching TRBD2. The CDR3 has 16 amino acids. V was clipped by 5 bases and J by 3 bases; unmatched bases: 8. The germline gives CDR1 SGHTA, CDR2 FQGNSA. The CDR3 region is CASSNLAGPHYNEQFF. The CDR3, as DNA: TGTGCCAGCAGCAACCTAGCGGGGCCCCACTACAATGAGCAGTTCTTC. The whole variable domain, filled in from reference TRBV7-2 and TRBJ2-1, reads GAGVSQSPSNKVTEKGKDVELRCDPISGHTALYWYRQSLGQGLEFLIYFQGNSAPDKSGLPSDRFSAERTGGSVSTLTIQRTQQEDSAVYLCASSNLAGPHYNEQFFGPGTRLTVL.

This clonotype appeared many times. The gene calls are TRBV9 and TRBJ2-7, with 8 bases matching TRBD1. Germline lookup yields CDR1 SGDLS and CDR2 YYNGEE. Trimming cost V 2 bases and J 6 bases; bases outside gene matches: 10. This CDR3 contains 15 residues. The CDR3 nucleotides are TGTGCCAGCAGCGTGGGAACAGGGGGTCCTCGCGAGCAGTACTTC. Its translation is CASSVGTGGPREQYF.

This clonotype has a handful of counts. CDR3: CASSLLPRDYEQYF. The CDR3 nucleotides read TGTGCCAGCAGCTTATTACCGAGGGACTACGAGCAGTACTTC. The chain uses TRBV11-2 and TRBJ2-7; D may be TRBD2 (5 bases). V lost 2 bases and J lost 3, with 11 bases in between. Germline V gives CDR1 SGHAT, CDR2 FQNNGV. The CDR3 runs to 14 residues.

This clonotype was recorded many times. The J gene is TRBJ1-1, the V gene TRBV12-3 or TRBV12-4; no reliable D call. The CDR3 totals 12 residues. Trimming pared 5 bases from V and 1 base from J, leaving 5 bases between. Here the CDR3 reads CASSRTNTEAFF. DNA of the CDR3: TGTGCCAGCAGTCGCACGAACACTGAAGCTTTCTTT.

This clonotype was observed a few times. The rearrangement uses TRBV4-3 and TRBJ2-7; the D gene is possibly TRBD1 (6 bases). Per germline, CDR1 LGHNA and CDR2 YSLEER. The CDR3 is 15 amino acids. Trimming stripped 8 bases from V and 3 bases from J, with 20 bases between. CDR3 in amino acids: CASARDTTTYYEQYF. The CDR3, as DNA: TGCGCCAGCGCCCGGGACACAACGACTTACTACGAGCAGTACTTC.

V usage is TRBV19 and J usage is TRBJ1-5, with TRBD1 identical over 9 bases. Germline V CDR1 and CDR2: LNHDA, SQIVND (reference sequence). Germline trimming cut 9 bases from V and 3 bases from J; bases unmatched to any gene: 9. CDR3 length: 15 amino acids. As DNA, the CDR3 is TGTGCCAGCCTATCACAGGGGGCGGTCAATCAGCCCCAGCATTTT. It codes for CASLSQGAVNQPQHF. The full variable domain, completed using reference TRBV19 and TRBJ1-5, is DGGITQSPKYLFRKEGQNVTLSCEQNLNHDAMYWYRQDPGQGLRLIYYSQIVNDFQKGDIAEGYSVSREKKESFPLTVTSAQKNPTAFYLCASLSQGAVNQPQHFGDGTRLSIL.

This clonotype was counted only a few times. V usage is TRBV3-1 and J usage is TRBJ2-1, with 8 bases matching TRBD2. The CDR3 covers 18 residues. Looked up from germline, CDR1 is LGHDT and CDR2 is YNNKEL (reference sequence). Trimming at V came to 1 base and at J to 8 bases, leaving 16 bases not matched to a gene. This CDR3 is CASSQVLPGTSGNYEQFF. CDR3 DNA sequence: TGTGCCAGCAGCCAAGTTCTCCCCGGGACTAGTGGCAATTATGAGCAGTTCTTC.

The chain joins TRBV6-1 to TRBJ2-1; 7 nucleotides agree with TRBD1. Germline V lookup: CDR1 MNHNS, CDR2 SASEGT. The CDR3 is made up of 15 amino acids. After removal of 2 bases from V and 4 bases from J, the junction contained 5 bases not matched to a gene. The DNA for the CDR3 is TGTGCCAGCAGTGAATCCGGGACAGTTTACAATGAGCAGTTCTTC. Its translation: CASSESGTVYNEQFF.

This clonotype has just a few counts. CDR3 residues: CASGRPKPFF. The CDR3 DNA is TGTGCCAGCGGAAGACCGAAGCCGTTTTTT. The V call is TRBV28, the J call TRBJ1-4; D is unclear. The CDR3 contains 10 residues. Trimming shortened V by 8 bases and J by 16 bases, and 14 bases separated the two germline ends. The germline V gene has CDR1 MDHEN and CDR2 SYDVKM.

This chain links TRBV5-1 with TRBJ2-5; D may be TRBD2 (5 bases). The CDR3 runs 14 residues. Germline CDR1 and CDR2: SGHRS and YFSETQ. The ends were cut back, 0 bases at V and 6 bases at J, with 12 bases in the middle. CDR3 nucleotides: TGCGCCAGCAGCTTGGCCTCAAGGGAGAAGACCCAGTACTTC. Its protein product is CASSLASREKTQYF.

The V gene is TRBV20-1, the J gene TRBJ1-5; weak D call: TRBD1 (6 bases). The germline CDR1 and CDR2 sequences are DFQATT and SNEGSKA (reference sequence). Trimming removed 4 bases at V and 3 bases at J, with 16 bases between. The CDR3 covers 15 residues. The CDR3 DNA follows: TGCAGTGCTATAACGACACAGGGTTCCAATCAGCCCCAGCATTTT. Its protein is CSAITTQGSNQPQHF.

This clonotype was detected a few times. The chain carries TRBV20-1 and TRBJ2-1; D might be TRBD1 (6 bases). The CDR3 is 17 residues long. V gave up 0 bases and J gave up 5 bases, with 20 bases separating them. Germline CDR1 reads DFQATT; CDR2 reads SNEGSKA (reference sequence). The CDR3, as DNA: TGCAGTGCTAGAGATCACACATCATCGGACAGACACAATGAGCAGTTCTTC. Translating gives CSARDHTSSDRHNEQFF.

This clonotype was observed a handful of times. The rearrangement joins TRBV2 to TRBJ2-2; no clear D gene. The length of the CDR3 is 15 residues. Germline lookup yields CDR1 SNHLY and CDR2 FYNNEI. V lost 8 bases and J 2 bases, leaving 15 bases between the germline ends. The CDR3 region is CASRAEKINTGELFF. CDR3 DNA: TGTGCCAGCCGGGCAGAAAAGATAAACACCGGGGAGCTGTTTTTT.

In this sample, this clonotype turned up a few times. This chain uses TRBV20-1 with TRBJ2-6; D perhaps matches TRBD2 (7 bases). The CDR3 length is 16 residues. Trimming removed 1 base from V and 2 bases from J, with 12 bases in between. Germline V CDR1 and CDR2: DFQATT, SNEGSKA (reference sequence). The CDR3 bases are TGCAGTGCTAGAGGCGGGGGCGGCACTGGGGCCAACGTCCTGACTTTC. This translates into CSARGGGGTGANVLTF.

This clonotype came up a few times. The V gene is TRBV11-2, the J gene TRBJ2-3, with 12 bases fitting TRBD2. The germline V gene encodes CDR1 SGHAT and CDR2 FQNNGV. CDR3 length: 19 amino acids. The trim removed 0 bases at V and 2 bases at J, leaving 9 bases unmatched. CDR3 nucleotide sequence: TGTGCCAGCAGCTTAGATAGGCTAGCGGGAGGGCCCCCCACAGATACGCAGTATTTT. Translated, it gives CASSLDRLAGGPPTDTQYF.

This clonotype was observed a handful of times. The chain employs TRBV14 and TRBJ2-5; D may be TRBD2 (5 bases). Germline loops: CDR1 SGHDN, CDR2 FVKESK. V was shortened by 1 base and J by 5 bases, with 11 bases between the two germline ends. The CDR3 spans 14 residues. The CDR3 region is CASSQVRTLETQYF. In nucleotides, the CDR3 is TGTGCCAGCAGCCAAGTTCGGACTCTGGAGACCCAGTACTTC.

V and J are TRBV30 and TRBJ2-7, with 8 positions matching TRBD2. CDR1 and CDR2 (germline): GTSNPN, SVGIG (reference sequence). The CDR3 is made up of 14 amino acids. The V gene end was trimmed by 2 bases and the J gene end by 7 bases; junction bases not matched to a gene: 10. The CDR3 here is CAWSLTSGSSEQYF. CDR3 coding DNA: TGTGCCTGGAGTTTAACTAGCGGCTCGTCAGAGCAGTACTTC.